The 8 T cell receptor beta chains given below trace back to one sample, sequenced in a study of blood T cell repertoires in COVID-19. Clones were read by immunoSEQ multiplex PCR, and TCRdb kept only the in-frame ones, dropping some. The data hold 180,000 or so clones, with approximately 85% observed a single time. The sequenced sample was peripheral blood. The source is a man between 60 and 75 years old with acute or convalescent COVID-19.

Here the CDR3 reads CASGGTADYGYTF. The DNA of the CDR3 is TGTGCCAGCGGGGGGACTGCAGACTATGGCTACACCTTC. The chain has TRBV6-5 and TRBJ1-2; TRBD1 is a possible D gene (5 bases). The CDR3 totals 13 residues. Trimming removed 8 bases at V and 3 bases at J, with 13 bases between. CDR1 is MNHEY and CDR2 is SVGAGI in the germline V gene.

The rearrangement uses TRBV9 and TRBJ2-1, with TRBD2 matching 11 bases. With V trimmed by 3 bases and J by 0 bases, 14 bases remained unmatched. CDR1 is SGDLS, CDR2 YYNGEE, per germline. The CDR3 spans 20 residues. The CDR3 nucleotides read TGTGCCAGCAGCGATACAGCCGGGACTAGCGGAGTAAGCTCCTACAATGAGCAGTTCTTC. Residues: CASSDTAGTSGVSSYNEQFF.

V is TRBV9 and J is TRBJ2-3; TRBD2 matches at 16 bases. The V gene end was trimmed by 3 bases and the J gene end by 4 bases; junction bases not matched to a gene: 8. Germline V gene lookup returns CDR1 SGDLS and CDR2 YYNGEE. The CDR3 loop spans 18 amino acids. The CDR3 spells CASSAGTSGRALADTQYF. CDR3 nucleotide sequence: TGTGCCAGCAGCGCCGGGACTAGCGGGAGGGCCCTTGCAGATACGCAGTATTTT.

The CDR3 region is CASSQEPRGSGPQETQYF. CDR3 coding DNA: TGCGCCAGCAGCCAAGAGCCGCGTGGTAGCGGGCCTCAAGAGACCCAGTACTTC. The chain combines TRBV4-1 with TRBJ2-5, with 7 bases that match TRBD2. The V gene end was trimmed by 0 bases and the J gene end by 2 bases; junction bases not matched to a gene: 12. This CDR3 region has 18 residues. Germline CDR1 and CDR2: MGHRA and YSYEKL.

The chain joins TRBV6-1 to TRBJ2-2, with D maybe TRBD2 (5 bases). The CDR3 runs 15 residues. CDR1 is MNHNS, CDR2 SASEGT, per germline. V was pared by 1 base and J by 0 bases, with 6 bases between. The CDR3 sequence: CASSEGTSNTGELFF. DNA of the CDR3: TGTGCCAGCAGTGAAGGGACTTCGAACACCGGGGAGCTGTTTTTT.

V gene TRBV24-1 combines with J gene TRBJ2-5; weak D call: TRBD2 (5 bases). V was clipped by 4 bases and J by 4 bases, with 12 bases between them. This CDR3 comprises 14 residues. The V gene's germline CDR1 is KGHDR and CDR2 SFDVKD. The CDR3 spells CATSDPDLTETQYF. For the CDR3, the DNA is TGTGCCACCAGTGACCCGGACTTAACAGAGACCCAGTACTTC.

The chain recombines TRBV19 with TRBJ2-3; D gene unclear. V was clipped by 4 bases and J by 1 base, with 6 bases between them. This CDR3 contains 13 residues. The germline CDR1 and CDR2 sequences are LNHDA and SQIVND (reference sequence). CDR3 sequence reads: CASSSSGTDTQYF. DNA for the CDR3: TGTGCCAGTAGTAGTTCTGGCACAGATACGCAGTATTTT.

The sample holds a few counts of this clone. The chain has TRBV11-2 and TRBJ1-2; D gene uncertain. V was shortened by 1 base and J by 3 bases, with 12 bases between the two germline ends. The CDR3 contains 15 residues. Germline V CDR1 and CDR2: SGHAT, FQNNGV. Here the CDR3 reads CASSLGAGGYYGYTF. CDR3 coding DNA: TGTGCCAGCAGCTTAGGGGCAGGCGGGTACTATGGCTACACCTTC.